This entry is about one TCR beta chain. Measured with immunoSEQ multiplex PCR; TCRdb has only the in-frame clones, and not every one. The sample has about 150,000 clones; roughly 90% are singletons. The sample is drawn from a study of blood T cell repertoires in COVID-19. Germline-derived CDR1 and CDR2 are LGHDT and YNNKEL (reference sequence). The CDR3 sequence is 17 residues long. With 4 bases clipped from V and 3 bases from J, the junction kept 14 bases outside the gene matches. The source of this sequence is a woman aged 50 to 60 who had recovered from COVID-19. The chain uses TRBV3-1 (or the pseudogene TRBV3-2) and TRBJ2-7; 8 bases are a match to TRBD1. The sequenced sample was PBMCs or T cells enriched from blood (not recorded which). The CDR3 region has the DNA TGTGCCAGCAGCCCCCCAAAGGCCAGGACAGGGTACTACGAGCAGTACTTC. It encodes CASSPPKARTGYYEQYF.